The 10 T cell receptor beta chains reported below all come from one sample, sequenced in a study of post-analysis software for immune sequencing data. Study-level points and caveats: With TRBV5-6, TRBV5-1 and TRBV20-1 included, about five TRBV segments were more frequent in patients than in controls.

Antigen specificity for these receptors is unknown. The authors incorporated unique molecular identifiers into the TCR beta cDNA libraries. In TCRdb, the PCR reads were re-called with MiXCR into one record per CDR3 protein. Counted here are about 460,000 distinct CDR3 sequences, nearly 45% occurring once; the ten biggest clones make up 9.5% to 13%. The sequenced material came from blood. The receptors derive from a girl between 5 and 17 years old with multiple sclerosis.

The chain joins TRBV29-1 to TRBJ2-7, with D possibly TRBD1 on 5 matching bases. This CDR3 is 13 amino acids long. Trimming removed 3 bases at V and 0 bases at J, with 9 bases between. Germline CDR1 and CDR2: SQVTM and ANQGSEA. The CDR3: CSVDAGNSYEQYF. The CDR3 DNA reads as TGCAGCGTTGACGCAGGGAACTCCTACGAGCAGTACTTC.

At least ten counts were recorded for this clonotype. The V and J genes are TRBV12-3 or TRBV12-4 and TRBJ2-5; TRBD2 agrees at 8 bases. The V gene end was trimmed by 5 bases and the J gene end by 4 bases; junction bases not matched to a gene: 6. The CDR3 length is 14 residues. In DNA, the CDR3 is TGTGCCAGCAGTCTCGGACTAGCCGGAGAGACCCAGTACTTC. Protein: CASSLGLAGETQYF.

J is TRBJ1-2 and V is TRBV5-6; 9 positions agree with TRBD1. The V segment lost 4 bases and the J segment 4 bases; nucleotides outside the gene matches: 8. CDR3 length: 15 residues. Germline CDR1 reads SGHDT; CDR2 reads YYEEEE. The CDR3 loop reads CASSPNRGQGYGYTF. The CDR3 DNA is TGTGCCAGCAGCCCAAACAGGGGGCAAGGCTATGGCTACACCTTC.

The chain joins TRBV15 to TRBJ2-7; possibly TRBD1 for D (7 bases). V lost 0 bases and J 3 bases, leaving 9 bases between the germline ends. The V gene's germline CDR1 is LNHNV and CDR2 YYDKDF (reference sequence). The CDR3 is 14 residues long. The chain's CDR3 is CATSRDQGGYEQYF. As DNA, the CDR3 is TGTGCCACCAGCAGAGATCAGGGGGGCTACGAGCAGTACTTC.

The V and J genes are TRBV6-4 and TRBJ2-1; possibly TRBD1 or TRBD2 for D (6 bases each). Between the trimmed V and J ends, which lost 11 bases and 5 bases, there was a span of 19 bases. In germline, CDR1 is MRHNA, CDR2 SNTAGT. The CDR3 has 14 amino acids. For the CDR3, the DNA is TGTGCCGGGGGGAGACAGGAAACGGACAATGAGCAGTTCTTC. Translation gives CAGGRQETDNEQFF.

This clonotype has only a few counts. This chain links TRBV6-6 with TRBJ2-7, with 8 bases aligning to TRBD1. Germline CDR1 reads MNHNY; CDR2 reads SVGAGI (reference sequence). The CDR3 is 15 amino acids. V was pared by 0 bases and J by 3 bases, with 4 bases of the junction left unmatched. The CDR3 protein is CASSYSDRESYEQYF. The CDR3, as DNA: TGTGCCAGCAGTTACTCGGACAGGGAGAGCTACGAGCAGTACTTC.

The CDR3 nucleotides read TGCGCCAGCAGCCAAGTTGGACAGGGGCCTGAAAAACTGTTTTTT. Its protein product is CASSQVGQGPEKLFF. The chain has TRBV4-1 and TRBJ1-4; TRBD1 aligns across 9 bases. Germline V gives CDR1 MGHRA, CDR2 YSYEKL. Trimming took 1 base from V and 7 from J; bases not matched to a gene: 4. This CDR3 has 15 residues.

The genes are TRBV5-1 and TRBJ1-4; D uncertain. Per germline, CDR1 SGHRS and CDR2 YFSETQ. The CDR3 has 15 residues. Trimming stripped 0 bases from V and 2 bases from J, with 8 bases between. The DNA of the CDR3 is TGCGCCAGCAGCTTGGGACCTGGGACTAATGAAAAACTGTTTTTT. It encodes CASSLGPGTNEKLFF. Complete variable domain (other parts from reference TRBV5-1 and TRBJ1-4): KAGVTQTPRYLIKTRGQQVTLSCSPISGHRSVSWYQQTPGQGLQFLFEYFSETQRNKGNFPGRFSGRQFSNSRSEMNVSTLELGDSALYLCASSLGPGTNEKLFFGSGTQLSVL.

This clonotype was detected only a few times. The chain couples TRBV7-9 to TRBJ1-2, with D perhaps TRBD1 (5 bases). CDR3 length: 15 residues. Germline lookup yields CDR1 SEHNR and CDR2 FQNEAQ (reference sequence). V was cut by 4 bases and J by 1 base, with 13 bases left in between. The DNA for the CDR3 is TGTGCCAGCAGCTCCATGACAGCTATTAACTATGGCTACACCTTC. This gives the protein CASSSMTAINYGYTF.

This chain links TRBV7-3 with TRBJ2-5; TRBD1 aligns across 10 bases. The last part of the DNA fits TRBJ2-7 better; the J call may be wrong. Germline V gives CDR1 SGHTA, CDR2 FQGTGA. This CDR3 has 14 residues. The CDR3, as DNA: TGTGCCAGCAGCTTAATGGACAGGGGGTACGAGCAGTACTTC. Its translation is CASSLMDRGYEQYF.